This is a list of T cell receptor beta chains from one sample in a study of T cell responses to AZD1222 COVID-19 vaccine. Profiling relied on immunoSEQ multiplex PCR, and the TCRdb table lists in-frame clones only, not all of them. The sample has fewer than 200,000 clones, roughly nine tenths seen once; the top ten hold less than 3%. The sequenced sample was peripheral blood, obtained on day 0 of AZD1222 vaccination. These receptors all stem from an adult in good health. Both conserved end residues are trimmed from each CDR3. D genes are given only for firm matches.

D | V | CDR3
- | TRBV3-1/TRBV3-2 | ASSQENLRFYNEQF
- | TRBV19 | ASSRGNQPQH
- | TRBV7-2 | ASSSRGLAPLYNEQF
- | TRBV21-1 | ASSPGTTEQETQY
- | TRBV30 | AWSGLGSQPQH
- | TRBV30 | AWSYSNNEQF
- | TRBV7-8 | ATSANKYRTYEQY
TRBD1 | TRBV5-5 | ASSLPGGFSGNTIY
- | TRBV6-5 | ASRMRTGTDTQY
- | TRBV7-8 | ASSQTHGGMNTEAF
- | TRBV3-1/TRBV3-2 | ASSQGRVTYEQY
TRBD1 | TRBV18 | ASSPRQGDYGYT
- | TRBV19 | ASSSLRDGSTTYEQY
- | TRBV5-1 | ASSMDSSNYGYT
TRBD2 | TRBV10-3 | AIQAGTSNEQF
TRBD1 | TRBV18 | ASSPLRDRFYEQY
- | TRBV6-5 | ASRGFPSEAF
- | TRBV18 | ASSPSKGSNEQF
TRBD1 | TRBV6-5 | ASSTDRGNSPLH
- | TRBV19 | ASGIWGDTEAF
TRBD1 | TRBV6-6 | ASRRTGPYEQY
- | TRBV12-3/TRBV12-4 | AKRRETQY
- | TRBV5-5 | ASSWVGGEQF
- | TRBV30 | AWSAGSVNTEAF
- | TRBV2 | ASSFKLLNTEAF
- | TRBV4-1 | ASSQAGPPSYEQY
- | TRBV11-2 | ASSQPVGDTQY
- | TRBV18 | ASSPSSGGEQF
TRBD2 | TRBV7-2 | ASSLSGKNEQF
TRBD2 | TRBV20-1 | SASDSGGSAYEQY
- | TRBV18 | ASSPPVSNTEAF
- | TRBV29-1 | SAGGSEAF
TRBD1 | TRBV3-1/TRBV3-2 | ASSQQGQLNTGELF
TRBD1 | TRBV20-1 | STQGVYEQY
TRBD1 | TRBV29-1 | SVRTGSNEKLF
- | TRBV5-1 | ASSNPYPDTQY
TRBD1 | TRBV3-1/TRBV3-2 | ASSPGTGEQPQH
- | TRBV5-1 | ASSDSIPGSPPREELF
TRBD1 | TRBV7-8 | ASSFDRGMFQPQH
- | TRBV10-3 | AISERGTEAF